These 30 T cell receptor beta chains originate from one sample sequenced in a study of blood T cell repertoires in COVID-19 (dated by TCRdb to the early 2020s). Libraries were made using the immunoSEQ multiplex PCR assay. In its TCRdb copy, this immuneACCESS table keeps in-frame sequences only and misses some clones. Where compared with another copy, unresolved V genes explain less than half of these, and the others have no known cause. The sample has about 130,000 clones on record, over 75% of them singletons. The ten largest clones add up to about 1% of the sample. The specimen sequenced was peripheral blood. These receptors were obtained from a woman aged 80 or older with acute or convalescent COVID-19.

The chain employs TRBV7-2 and TRBJ1-1; TRBD1 agrees at 7 bases. V lost 3 bases, J lost 2 bases, and 9 bases stayed unmatched. Germline V gene data show CDR1 as SGHTA and CDR2 as FQGNSA. The CDR3 is 16 amino acids. As DNA, the CDR3 is TGTGCCAGCAGCTTTACAGGGGCAAAGGATAACACTGAAGCTTTCTTT. This codes for CASSFTGAKDNTEAFF. The full variable domain, with the rest looked up from reference TRBV7-2 and TRBJ1-1, is GAGVSQSPSNKVTEKGKDVELRCDPISGHTALYWYRQSLGQGLEFLIYFQGNSAPDKSGLPSDRFSAERTGGSVSTLTIQRTQQEDSAVYLCASSFTGAKDNTEAFFGQGTRLTVV.

The sample holds a few counts of this clone. The V and J genes are TRBV6-2 or TRBV6-3 and TRBJ2-3; 9 bases align to TRBD1. This CDR3 comprises 17 residues. Looked up from germline, CDR1 is MNHEY and CDR2 is SVGEGT. V shed 5 bases and J 2 bases; nucleotides not matched to a gene: 11. The CDR3 spells CASSTRRGTGNTDTQYF. In DNA, the CDR3 is TGTGCCAGCAGTACCCGCCGTGGGACAGGGAACACAGATACGCAGTATTTT.

The CDR3: CASSNSRQGYTEAFF. DNA for the CDR3: TGTGCCAGCAGCAATTCAAGACAGGGTTACACTGAAGCTTTCTTT. The V call is TRBV6-5, the J call TRBJ1-1; 7 bases match TRBD1. CDR1 is MNHEY and CDR2 is SVGAGI in the germline V gene. With V trimmed by 6 bases and J by 3 bases, 10 bases remained unmatched. The CDR3 loop spans 15 amino acids.

The chain couples TRBV15 to TRBJ2-7; 13 bases line up with TRBD2. The germline V gene has CDR1 LNHNV and CDR2 YYDKDF (reference sequence). The CDR3 is 16 residues long. Trimming removed 3 bases from V and 2 bases from J; junction bases left unmatched: 4. CDR3 nucleotide sequence: TGTGCCACCAGCAGCCTGGGACTAGCGGGACCCTACGAGCAGTACTTC. Translating gives CATSSLGLAGPYEQYF.

J is TRBJ1-1 and V is TRBV19, with D possibly being TRBD1 (5 bases). Germline CDR1 LNHDA, CDR2 SQIVND (reference sequence). Deletions cut 6 bases from V and 1 base from J, with 9 bases between. The CDR3 is 13 residues long. The CDR3 nucleotides are TGTGCCAGTAGCCGACAGTGGAACACTGAAGCTTTCTTT. As protein: CASSRQWNTEAFF.

This rearrangement joins TRBV12-3 or TRBV12-4 to TRBJ1-2, with D unresolved. This CDR3 contains 12 residues. The V and J ends lost 3 bases and 4 bases respectively, with 6 bases between them. The CDR3 DNA reads as TGTGCCAGCAGTTTCCCGGGCTATGGCTACACCTTC. Its translation is CASSFPGYGYTF.

This chain links TRBV18 with TRBJ1-2; the match to TRBD1 covers 9 bases. V was pared by 4 bases and J by 2 bases, with 5 bases of the junction left unmatched. The CDR3 has 15 residues. CDR1 is KGHSH, CDR2 LQKENI, per germline. The CDR3 reads CASSLAGTGNYGYTF. In DNA form, the CDR3 reads TGTGCCAGCTCACTAGCCGGGACAGGGAACTATGGCTACACCTTC. Full variable domain (missing parts from reference TRBV18 and TRBJ1-2): NAGVMQNPRHLVRRRGQEARLRCSPMKGHSHVYWYRQLPEEGLKFMVYLQKENIIDESGMPKERFSAEFPKEGPSILRIQQVVRGDSAAYFCASSLAGTGNYGYTFGSGTRLTVV.

This chain links TRBV4-1 with TRBJ2-2; 8 bases line up with TRBD1. Germline CDR1 is MGHRA and CDR2 is YSYEKL. The J segment lost 7 bases and the V segment lost 2 bases, leaving 12 bases of the junction unmatched. The CDR3 loop spans 17 amino acids. The CDR3 DNA reads TGCGCCAGCAGCCAATCCGGCGGGCAGGGGGCAATCGGGGAGCTGTTTTTT. Its translation: CASSQSGGQGAIGELFF.

J is TRBJ2-5 and V is TRBV19; TRBD2 agrees at 7 bases. This CDR3 is built from 13 residues. V shed 11 bases, J shed 5 bases, and the junction held 11 bases outside the gene matches. Germline CDR1 and CDR2: LNHDA and SQIVND (reference sequence). The CDR3 nucleotides read TGTGCCGCCAGCGGGACTGATGTGGAGACCCAGTACTTC. Amino acid sequence: CAASGTDVETQYF.

The gene calls are TRBV9 and TRBJ2-5; weak D call: TRBD2 (6 bases). There are 15 residues in the CDR3. Between the trimmed V and J ends, which lost 5 bases and 2 bases, there was a span of 16 bases. The germline V gene encodes CDR1 SGDLS and CDR2 YYNGEE. The CDR3, as DNA: TGTGCCAGCAGACGGGGACTGGGGGGACAAGAGACCCAGTACTTC. As protein: CASRRGLGGQETQYF.

A note on this clone: The same CDR3 can be traced to other DNA sequences in this sample. This chain links TRBV7-2 with TRBJ1-1; no firm D call. CDR1 and CDR2 from the germline V gene are SGHTA and FQGNSA. The V end was cut by 1 base, the J end by 5 bases, with 11 bases between. The CDR3 has 14 residues. The CDR3 loop reads CASSLVGRGTEAFF. CDR3 nucleotide sequence: TGTGCCAGCAGCTTAGTGGGGAGAGGAACTGAAGCTTTCTTT.

The V call is TRBV11-2, the J call TRBJ2-1; 9 bases are shared with TRBD1. CDR3 size: 14 residues. After removal of 5 bases from V and 5 bases from J, the junction contained 4 bases not matched to a gene. Germline CDR1 is SGHAT and CDR2 is FQNNGV. CDR3 in amino acids: CASSPGQGNNEQFF. The CDR3 DNA reads as TGTGCCAGCAGCCCGGGACAGGGAAACAATGAGCAGTTCTTC.

The rearrangement links TRBV2 to TRBJ2-1; a weak D match, TRBD2 (5 bases). Trimming cost V 4 bases and J 3 bases, with 16 bases left between them. This CDR3 has 16 residues. The V gene's germline CDR1 is SNHLY and CDR2 FYNNEI. The CDR3 DNA follows: TGTGCCAGCAGTGTCAGGAGGTCAGGAGGCTACAATGAGCAGTTCTTC. Translating gives CASSVRRSGGYNEQFF.

The sample holds one count of this clone. V gene TRBV7-6 combines with J gene TRBJ2-5; 11 bases fit TRBD2. This CDR3 comprises 14 residues. Per the germline V gene, CDR1 is SGHVS and CDR2 is FNYEAQ. V trimming: 5 bases; J trimming: 4 bases; junction bases outside the gene matches: 3. This chain's CDR3 is CASSVSGGGETQYF. DNA of the CDR3: TGTGCCAGCAGCGTTAGCGGGGGGGGAGAGACCCAGTACTTC.

This clone was seen only a few times. This chain uses TRBV7-6 with TRBJ2-3, with a possible D match to TRBD2 (6 bases). Trimming removed 0 bases from V and 6 bases from J, with 10 bases in between. Germline loops: CDR1 SGHVS, CDR2 FNYEAQ. The CDR3 runs to 14 residues. Written as DNA, the CDR3 is TGTGCCAGCAGCTTAGCAGGCGGGGTGGATACGCAGTATTTT. Residues: CASSLAGGVDTQYF.

The count of this clone is one. The chain recombines TRBV2 with TRBJ2-7, with TRBD1 identical over 7 bases. Trimming cost V 7 bases and J 2 bases; bases outside gene matches: 8. In germline, CDR1 is SNHLY, CDR2 FYNNEI. This CDR3 has 14 residues. CDR3 DNA: TGTGCCAGCACGCCGGGACAGCGAACCTACGAGCAGTACTTC. Protein sequence: CASTPGQRTYEQYF.

The chain's CDR3 is CASSIQGAPGELFF. Here the CDR3 DNA reads TGTGCCAGCAGCATCCAGGGGGCGCCCGGGGAGCTGTTTTTT. This chain connects TRBV13 to TRBJ2-2, with TRBD1 matching 8 bases. The germline V gene has CDR1 PRHDT and CDR2 FYEKMQ (reference sequence). The CDR3 loop spans 14 amino acids. The trim removed 5 bases at V and 6 bases at J, leaving 5 bases unmatched.

To note about this clone: The germline gene is not matched at one end of the junction; a read error may be the cause. The gene calls are TRBV4-1 and TRBJ2-1; D remains unclear. Looked up from germline, CDR1 is MGHRA and CDR2 is YSYEKL. The CDR3 consists of 12 residues. The CDR3 is CASSQDREILVF. CDR3 nucleotide sequence: TGCGCCAGCAGCCAAGATCGAGAAATCCTGGTCTTC.

The chain has TRBV5-1 and TRBJ2-5, with 14 bases lining up with TRBD2. The CDR3 runs 17 residues. CDR1 and CDR2 (germline): SGHRS, YFSETQ. V lost 4 bases and J lost 0; bases outside the gene matches: 5. This CDR3 reads CASSAGLAGANQETQYF. The DNA for the CDR3 is TGCGCCAGCAGCGCGGGACTAGCGGGGGCCAACCAAGAGACCCAGTACTTC.

The chain combines TRBV7-9 with TRBJ2-2; tentative D call: TRBD1 (5 bases). The ends were cut back, 0 bases at V and 4 bases at J, with 12 bases in the middle. CDR3 length: 16 residues. Germline CDR1 is SEHNR and CDR2 is FQNEAQ (reference sequence). DNA of the CDR3: TGTGCCAGCAGCTTAGCCGCTGACAGTGGCACCGGGGAGCTGTTTTTT. This gives the protein CASSLAADSGTGELFF.

This clone was found once. The chain couples TRBV4-2 to TRBJ2-7; D possibly corresponds to TRBD2 (5 bases). Germline CDR1 reads LGHNA; CDR2 reads YNFKEQ. V was pared by 3 bases and J by 4 bases, with 16 bases between. The CDR3 contains 15 residues. CDR3 region: CASSQRVESVYEQYF. Here the CDR3 DNA reads TGTGCCAGCAGCCAGCGGGTCGAAAGTGTGTACGAGCAGTACTTC.

V gene TRBV7-9 combines with J gene TRBJ1-4; perhaps TRBD1 as D (5 bases). Germline CDR1 and CDR2: SEHNR and FQNEAQ (reference sequence). Trimming removed 4 bases at V and 0 bases at J, with 18 bases between. The CDR3 covers 18 residues. CDR3 in DNA: TGTGCCAGCAGCTCCTGGCGGGGCCAGGGTCCAACTAATGAAAAACTGTTTTTT. As protein: CASSSWRGQGPTNEKLFF.

This chain uses TRBV11-3 with TRBJ1-1, with a weak D call TRBD1 (6 bases). The germline V gene encodes CDR1 SGHNT and CDR2 YENEEA. Deletions cut 5 bases from V and 1 base from J, with 8 bases between. The CDR3 has 13 amino acids. CDR3 sequence reads: CASSKGQNTEAFF. The CDR3 nucleotides are TGTGCCAGCAGCAAGGGACAGAACACTGAAGCTTTCTTT.

The chain joins TRBV7-9 to TRBJ2-1; TRBD2 might be the D (6 bases). V gave up 3 bases and J gave up 0 bases, with 9 bases separating them. The CDR3 is 15 amino acids. Germline loops: CDR1 SEHNR, CDR2 FQNEAQ (reference sequence). The DNA for the CDR3 is TGTGCCAGCAGCTTGGGCGGGGCCTCCTACAATGAGCAGTTCTTC. Amino acid sequence: CASSLGGASYNEQFF.

The gene calls are TRBV27 and TRBJ1-1; D possibly corresponds to TRBD1 (6 bases). Germline V CDR1 and CDR2: MNHEY, SMNVEV (reference sequence). This CDR3 region has 15 residues. With 9 bases removed from V and 1 base from J, the gap between germline ends came to 18 bases. CDR3 loop: CARRSPGTPNTEAFF. For the CDR3, the DNA is TGTGCCAGAAGATCTCCCGGGACACCGAACACTGAAGCTTTCTTT.

The chain employs TRBV10-3 and TRBJ1-2, with 12 bases fitting TRBD1. The germline CDR1 and CDR2 sequences are ENHRY and SYGVKD. The CDR3 is made up of 15 amino acids. V was pared by 5 bases and J by 5 bases, with 6 bases of the junction left unmatched. Here the CDR3 reads CAISKGQGAGYGYTF. The DNA of the CDR3 is TGTGCCATCAGTAAGGGACAGGGGGCTGGATATGGCTACACCTTC.

The J gene is TRBJ1-2, the V gene TRBV16; no firm D call. The V gene's germline CDR1 is KGHSY and CDR2 FQNENV. This CDR3 has 15 residues. V lost 5 bases, J lost 4 bases, and 17 bases lay in between. The CDR3 loop is CASSSRTGRAYGYTF. CDR3 DNA: TGTGCCAGCAGCTCCCGGACGGGGAGGGCCTATGGCTACACCTTC.

V usage is TRBV4-3 and J usage is TRBJ2-1, with TRBD2 matching over 7 bases. Germline-derived CDR1 and CDR2 are LGHNA and YSLEER. Trimming at V came to 0 bases and at J to 4 bases, leaving 6 bases not matched to a gene. The CDR3 loop spans 16 amino acids. DNA for the CDR3: TGCGCCAGCAGCCAAGAAGCTAGCGGACCTTACAATGAGCAGTTCTTC. Residues: CASSQEASGPYNEQFF.

The chain carries TRBV10-1 and TRBJ2-5; TRBD2 matches 8 bases. The CDR3 extends over 17 amino acids. Germline lookup yields CDR1 WNHNN and CDR2 SYGVQD (reference sequence). V lost 0 bases, J lost 5 bases, and 11 bases stayed unmatched. In DNA form, the CDR3 reads TGCGCCAGCAGTGAGTCCGGTCTAGCGGGTCGAGAGGAGACCCAGTACTTC. Protein product: CASSESGLAGREETQYF.

The chain has TRBV5-4 and TRBJ2-7, with 8 bases identical to TRBD1. CDR3 length: 14 amino acids. Germline loops: CDR1 SGHNT, CDR2 YYREEE (reference sequence). The V segment lost 4 bases and the J segment 2 bases; nucleotides outside the gene matches: 5. The DNA for the CDR3 is TGTGCCAGCAGCGGCCGGGACAGGCCCTACGAGCAGTACTTC. Translation: CASSGRDRPYEQYF.